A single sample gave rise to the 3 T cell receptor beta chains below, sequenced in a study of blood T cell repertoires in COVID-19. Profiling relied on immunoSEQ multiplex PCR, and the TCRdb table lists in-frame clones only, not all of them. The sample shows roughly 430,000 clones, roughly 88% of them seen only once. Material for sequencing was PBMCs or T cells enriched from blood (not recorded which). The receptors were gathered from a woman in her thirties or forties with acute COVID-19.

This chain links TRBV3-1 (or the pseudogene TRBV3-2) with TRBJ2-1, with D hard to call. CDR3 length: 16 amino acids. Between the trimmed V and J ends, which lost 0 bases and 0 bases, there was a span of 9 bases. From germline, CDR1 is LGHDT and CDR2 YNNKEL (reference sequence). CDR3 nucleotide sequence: TGTGCCAGCAGCCAAGAAATCGGTAGCTCCTACAATGAGCAGTTCTTC. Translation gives CASSQEIGSSYNEQFF.

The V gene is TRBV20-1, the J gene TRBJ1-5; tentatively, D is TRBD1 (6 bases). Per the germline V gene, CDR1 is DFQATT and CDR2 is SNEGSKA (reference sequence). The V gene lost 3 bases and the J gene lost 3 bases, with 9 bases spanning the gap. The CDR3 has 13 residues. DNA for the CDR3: TGCAGTGCTAGTGGACAGTCCAATCAGCCCCAGCATTTT. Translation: CSASGQSNQPQHF.

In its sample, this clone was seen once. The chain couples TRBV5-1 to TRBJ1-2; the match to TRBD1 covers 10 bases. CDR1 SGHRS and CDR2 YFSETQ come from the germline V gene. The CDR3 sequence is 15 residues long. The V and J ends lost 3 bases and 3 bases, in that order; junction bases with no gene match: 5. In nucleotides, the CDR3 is TGCGCCAGCAGCTCCGGGACAGGGGTTTACTATGGCTACACCTTC. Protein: CASSSGTGVYYGYTF.